This T cell receptor (beta chain) derives from a study of cytomegalovirus exposure and HLA in healthy donors. CDR1 is SGHNT, CDR2 YYREEE, per germline (reference sequence). Trimming removed 4 bases from V and 2 bases from J, with 16 bases in between. This CDR3 contains 15 residues. Amplification used 60 Vbeta primers and 13 Jbeta primers. Repertoires were generated with immunoSEQ multiplex PCR, while TCRdb's copy carries only in-frame clones and drops some. The data show some 100,000 clones, 65% to 85% seen once. This clone was detected only a few times. The sequenced sample was PBMCs. The genes are TRBV5-4 and TRBJ2-7, with a possible D match to TRBD1 (6 bases). This TCR was recovered from a female donor in good health and CMV-seropositive. CDR3 region: CASSRIGDTPYEQYF. The CDR3 DNA reads TGTGCCAGCAGCCGGATCGGGGACACTCCCTACGAGCAGTACTTC. The whole variable domain, filled in from reference TRBV5-4 and TRBJ2-7, reads ETGVTQSPTHLIKTRGQQVTLRCSSQSGHNTVSWYQQALGQGPQFIFQYYREEENGRGNFPPRFSGLQFPNYSSELNVNALELDDSALYLCASSRIGDTPYEQYFGPGTRLTVT.